The clone carrying this TCR beta chain was observed a handful of times. Its antigen is still unknown. It was through 5'RACE template switching that TCR cDNA was made, with a universal primer site and UMIs added. TCRdb recomputed calls from the 5' RACE reads with MiXCR, one row per CDR3 protein. This repertoire shows 510,000 or so distinct CDR3 sequences, about 19% found once; its top ten account for 14%. The data derive from a study of T cells after yellow fever vaccination. Whole-study results and caveats: A large majority of primary-vaccination clones showed up again after the booster (under 98% CD4, 88% CD8). Secondary responses were weaker yet peaked faster, day 5 versus 15. Abundant clonotypes from the bulk population could have been carried over as contaminants into FACS-sorted repertoires.

The V and J ends lost 8 bases and 1 base respectively, with 18 bases between them. This CDR3 spans 15 amino acids. Germline V lookup: CDR1 MNHNS, CDR2 SASEGT. This clonotype originated in a man between 25 and 39 years old who received the YFV17D yellow fever vaccine. Sequenced material: PBMCs, taken 15 days after the yellow fever booster vaccination. V gene TRBV6-1 combines with J gene TRBJ2-7, with D tentatively TRBD1 or TRBD2 (5 bases each). CDR3 sequence (DNA): TGTGCCAGCTTACCCAGGGACGGAGGATCCTACGAGCAGTACTTC. This sequence encodes CASLPRDGGSYEQYF.